What follows are 14 T cell receptor beta chains derived from one specimen sequenced in a study of CD8+CD57+ T cells in acquired aplastic anemia. Genomic DNA constituted the template upon which TCR beta VDJ and CDR3 profiling was performed. In TCRdb, the reads were re-called with MiXCR into one record per CDR3 protein. The table has 150,000 to 200,000 distinct CDR3 sequences, 64% seen once. The sample comprised sorted CD4+, CD8+, or CD8+CD57+ T cells (not recorded which) from PBMCs. The receptors were sampled from a human donor with severe aplastic anemia or a healthy control (not recorded which).

This chain connects TRBV20-1 to TRBJ2-2; 8 bases are shared with TRBD1. The CDR3 length is 16 residues. V gave up 0 bases and J gave up 3 bases; unmatched junction bases: 6. CDR1 and CDR2 (germline): DFQATT, SNEGSKA (reference sequence). Written as DNA, the CDR3 is TGCAGTGCTAGAGACCAGGAGACAGGGGACACCGGGGAGCTGTTTTTT. Its translation is CSARDQETGDTGELFF.

The chain joins TRBV10-3 to TRBJ2-2; D possibly uses TRBD1 or TRBD2 (5 bases each). The CDR3 covers 14 residues. Germline CDR1 reads ENHRY; CDR2 reads SYGVKD. Trimming removed 8 bases from V and 0 bases from J, with 10 bases in between. The chain's CDR3 is CAIEGTANTGELFF. CDR3 in DNA: TGTGCCATCGAAGGGACGGCGAACACCGGGGAGCTGTTTTTT.

This clonotype appeared a few times. The gene calls are TRBV15 and TRBJ2-7; D is unclear. V lost 3 bases and J 2 bases, leaving 11 bases between the germline ends. Germline V gene lookup returns CDR1 LNHNV and CDR2 YYDKDF (reference sequence). The CDR3 is 14 residues long. The CDR3 nucleotides read TGTGCCACCAGCAGGGATACTTTACCCTACGAGCAGTACTTC. This encodes CATSRDTLPYEQYF.

Worth noting for this clonotype: An end of the junction does not agree with germline; a read error may underlie this. The CDR3: CAGSLGQGDVTQYF. The CDR3 coding sequence is TGTGCCGGCAGCTTAGGGCAGGGGGATGTGACCCAGTACTTC. This chain uses TRBV7-8 with TRBJ2-5; 7 positions match TRBD1. CDR1 and CDR2 from the germline V gene are SGHVS and FQNEAQ. The CDR3 has 14 amino acids.

This clonotype was picked up many times. The CDR3 region has the DNA TGTGCCAGCAACAAGGACCTTGAGTGGGAGACCCAGTACTTC. Protein product: CASNKDLEWETQYF. The genes are TRBV7-9 and TRBJ2-5; D call uncertain. Germline CDR1 is SEHNR and CDR2 is FQNEAQ (reference sequence). The CDR3 covers 14 residues. V lost 7 bases and J 5 bases, leaving 17 bases between the germline ends.

The rearrangement uses TRBV10-3 and TRBJ2-1; 11 nucleotides agree with TRBD2. Unmatched junction bases numbered 6, after V lost 11 bases and J lost 6 bases. Germline values: CDR1 ENHRY, CDR2 SYGVKD. This CDR3 region has 13 residues. This CDR3 reads CASALAGGNEQFF. CDR3 bases: TGTGCCTCAGCCCTAGCGGGAGGCAATGAGCAGTTCTTC.

The CDR3 DNA follows: TGTGCCAGCAGCGCTGACGGGGAAAAACTGTTTTTT. Protein: CASSADGEKLFF. The chain recombines TRBV9 with TRBJ1-4, with D unclear. CDR3 length: 12 amino acids. Per germline, CDR1 SGDLS and CDR2 YYNGEE. V was trimmed by 3 bases and J by 8 bases, leaving 8 bases between them.

The CDR3 region is CAISDPTGQETQYF. The CDR3 DNA sequence: TGTGCCATCAGTGACCCCACAGGACAAGAGACCCAGTACTTC. The gene calls are TRBV10-3 and TRBJ2-5, with D perhaps matching TRBD1 (5 bases). The CDR3 runs 14 residues. Germline assignment: CDR1 ENHRY and CDR2 SYGVKD. V was trimmed by 3 bases and J by 2 bases, leaving 10 bases between them.

The chain has TRBV29-1 and TRBJ1-2; D not certain. The CDR3 is 14 residues long. Germline V gene sequence: CDR1 SQVTM, CDR2 ANQGSEA. Trimming shortened V by 3 bases and J by 1 base, and 12 bases separated the two germline ends. CDR3 amino acids: CSVDRIKDNYGYTF. Written as DNA, the CDR3 is TGCAGCGTTGACAGGATTAAAGATAACTATGGCTACACCTTC.

This clonotype has more than one count but fewer than ten. The rearrangement joins TRBV27 to TRBJ2-1, with D possibly matching TRBD1 (5 bases). Looked up from germline, CDR1 is MNHEY and CDR2 is SMNVEV (reference sequence). This CDR3 is built from 14 residues. The V end lost 2 bases, the J end lost 1 base, and 6 bases lay between the germline ends. This chain's CDR3 is CASSLQGSYNEQFF. CDR3 nucleotide sequence: TGTGCCAGCAGTTTACAGGGATCCTACAATGAGCAGTTCTTC.

The CDR3 spells CAIQLREGPSKTYEQYF. The CDR3, as DNA: TGTGCCATCCAACTCCGAGAGGGACCTAGTAAGACCTACGAGCAGTACTTC. The rearrangement links TRBV10-3 to TRBJ2-7, with D tentatively TRBD1 or TRBD2 (5 bases each). Germline V gene lookup returns CDR1 ENHRY and CDR2 SYGVKD. Trimming removed 8 bases from V and 2 bases from J, with 25 bases in between. This CDR3 has 17 amino acids.

The chain couples TRBV2 to TRBJ2-5; 8 nucleotides agree with TRBD2. The CDR3 runs to 17 residues. With V trimmed by 7 bases and J by 1 base, 14 bases remained unmatched. Germline lookup yields CDR1 SNHLY and CDR2 FYNNEI. CDR3 amino acids: CASKEGASGGGQETQYF. The CDR3 nucleotides read TGTGCCAGCAAAGAAGGGGCCAGCGGGGGAGGCCAAGAGACCCAGTACTTC. The full variable domain, its missing parts supplied by reference TRBV2 and TRBJ2-5, is EPEVTQTPSHQVTQMGQEVILRCVPISNHLYFYWYRQILGQKVEFLVSFYNNEISEKSEIFDDQFSVERPDGSNFTLKIRSTKLEDSAMYFCASKEGASGGGQETQYFGPGTRLLVL.

The rearrangement joins TRBV7-9 to TRBJ2-5; D possibly uses TRBD1 or TRBD2 (7 bases each). Trimming cost V 5 bases and J 6 bases, with 16 bases left between them. Germline CDR1 SEHNR, CDR2 FQNEAQ (reference sequence). The CDR3 runs 14 residues. CDR3 bases: TGTGCCAGCAGCCAGACTAGCAGGGGGAAGACCCAGTACTTC. Translated, it gives CASSQTSRGKTQYF.

V and J are TRBV20-1 and TRBJ2-7, with D perhaps TRBD2 (6 bases). The CDR3 is 14 residues long. Per germline, CDR1 DFQATT and CDR2 SNEGSKA (reference sequence). V was clipped by 6 bases and J by 2 bases, with 17 bases between them. Here the CDR3 reads CSARSPTGAYEQYF. The DNA of the CDR3 is TGCAGTGCCCGGAGTCCAACGGGGGCCTACGAGCAGTACTTC.